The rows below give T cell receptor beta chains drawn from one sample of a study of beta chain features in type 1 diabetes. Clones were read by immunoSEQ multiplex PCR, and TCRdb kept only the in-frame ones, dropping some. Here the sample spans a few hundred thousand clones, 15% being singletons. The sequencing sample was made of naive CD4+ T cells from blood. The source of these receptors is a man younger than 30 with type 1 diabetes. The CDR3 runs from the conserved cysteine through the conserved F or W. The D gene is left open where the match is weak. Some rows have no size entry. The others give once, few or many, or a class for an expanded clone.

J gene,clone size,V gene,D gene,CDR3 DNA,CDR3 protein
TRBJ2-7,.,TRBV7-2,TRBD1,TGTGCCAGCAGCCCAGTGGACAGGGTTTACGAGCAGTACTTC,CASSPVDRVYEQYF
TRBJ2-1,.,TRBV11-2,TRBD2,TGTGCCAGCAGGGCCCCCTCTATTAGCGGGGGGGCAAATGAGCAGTTCTTC,CASRAPSISGGANEQFF
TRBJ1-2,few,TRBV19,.,TGTGCCAGCCATCAGGGCGGGGCGCCGGGCTACACCTTC,CASHQGGAPGYTF
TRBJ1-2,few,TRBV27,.,TGTGCCAGCAGTTTAGAGGGCAACTATGGCTACACCTTC,CASSLEGNYGYTF
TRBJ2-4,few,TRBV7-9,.,TGTGCCAGCAGCTTAACAGGGCCCAAAAACATTCAGTACTTC,CASSLTGPKNIQYF
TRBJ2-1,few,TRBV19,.,TGTGCCAGTAGTATTAGAACTAGCAACTCACAGTTCTTC,CASSIRTSNSQFF
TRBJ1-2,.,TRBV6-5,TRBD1,TGTGCCAGCAGTAACAGGGGAGTGAATGGCTACACCTTC,CASSNRGVNGYTF
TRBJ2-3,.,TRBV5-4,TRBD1,TGTGCCAGCAGCTTGGCCCGGGACAGAAAGACAGATACGCAGTATTTT,CASSLARDRKTDTQYF
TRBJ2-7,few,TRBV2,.,TGTGCCAGCAGCGGGCGGGACAGTAATCGCTACGAGCAGTACTTC,CASSGRDSNRYEQYF
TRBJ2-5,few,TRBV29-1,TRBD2,TGCAGCGTGGATAAATCGGGGGGGCCCGGGGAGACCCAGTACTTC,CSVDKSGGPGETQYF
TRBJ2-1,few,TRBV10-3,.,TGTGCCATCAGTAAGGGGGTCCTTAGCACGGATGAGCAGTTCTTC,CAISKGVLSTDEQFF
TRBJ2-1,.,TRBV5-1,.,TGCGCCAGCAGCTTGGCAGGGGTAATAAATGAGCAGTTCTTC,CASSLAGVINEQFF
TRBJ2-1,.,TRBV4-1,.,TGCGCCAGCAGCCAAGAGGGAGCGAATGAGCAGTTCTTC,CASSQEGANEQFF
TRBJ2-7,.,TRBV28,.,TGTGCCAGCAGTTCATATTATCCGAGGTACTTC,CASSSYYPRYF
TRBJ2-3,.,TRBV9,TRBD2,TGTGCCAGCAGCTACCGTCTTAGCGGGAGTACAGATACGCAGTATTTT,CASSYRLSGSTDTQYF
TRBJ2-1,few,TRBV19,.,TGTGCCAGTAAGATCAGGAACTCTGTCAATGAGCAGTTCTTC,CASKIRNSVNEQFF
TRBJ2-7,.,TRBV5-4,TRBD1,TGTGCCAGCAGCGGGACAGGGTCCTCCTACGAGCAGTACTTC,CASSGTGSSYEQYF
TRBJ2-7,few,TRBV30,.,TGTGCCTGGAGTGCATCAGGGTTATACGAGCAGTACTTC,CAWSASGLYEQYF
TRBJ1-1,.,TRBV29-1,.,TGCAGCGTGGGACTGCTGGCGAACACTGAAGCTTTCTTT,CSVGLLANTEAFF
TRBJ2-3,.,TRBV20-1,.,TGCAGTGCCGGACTCACAGATACGCAGTATTTT,CSAGLTDTQYF
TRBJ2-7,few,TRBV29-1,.,TGCAGCGTCTTGCGCCGGGACAACGAGCAGTACTTC,CSVLRRDNEQYF
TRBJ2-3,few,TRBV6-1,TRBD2,TGTGCCAGCAGTGGGGCTACTGGACTAGCGGGAGTGAGCACAGATACGCAGTATTTT,CASSGATGLAGVSTDTQYF
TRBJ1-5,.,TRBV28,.,TGTGCCAGCAGTTTTTCAGTTCAGCCCCAGCATTTT,CASSFSVQPQHF
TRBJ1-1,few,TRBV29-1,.,TGCAGCGTCAGACGTCGGGCGGGCACTGAAGCTTTCTTT,CSVRRRAGTEAFF
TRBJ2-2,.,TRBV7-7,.,TGTGCCAGCAGCTTGGGGAGCACCGGGGAGCTGTTTTTT,CASSLGSTGELFF
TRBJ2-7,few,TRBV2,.,TGTGCCGGTAAGACAGGCAATTCCTACGAGCAGTACTTC,CAGKTGNSYEQYF
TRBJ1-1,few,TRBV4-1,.,TGCGCCAGCAGCCAAGTTGCGGATCCTATGATCACTGAAGCTTTCTTT,CASSQVADPMITEAFF
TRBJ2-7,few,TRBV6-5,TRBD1,TGTGCCAGCAGTGTACCGGGACAGGGTTTTAACGAGCAGTACTTC,CASSVPGQGFNEQYF
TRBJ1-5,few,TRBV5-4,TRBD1,TGTGCCAGCAGCACAGGGGGCGCGGGCAATCAGCCCCAGCATTTT,CASSTGGAGNQPQHF
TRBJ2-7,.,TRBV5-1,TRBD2,TGCGCCAGCAGAATAGCGGGAGATATCTCCTACGAGCAGTACTTC,CASRIAGDISYEQYF
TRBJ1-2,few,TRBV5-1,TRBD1,TGCGCCAGCAGCTTGCTTTCTTTGCCCCAAACCGGGACAGGACACTATGGCTACACCTTC,CASSLLSLPQTGTGHYGYTF
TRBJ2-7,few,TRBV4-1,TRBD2,TGCGCCAGCAGTCCATCTCTAGCGGGAGATTCCGAGCAGTACTTC,CASSPSLAGDSEQYF
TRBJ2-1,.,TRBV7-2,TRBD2,TGTGCCAGCAGCTCACCGGGACTAGTTAACAATGAGCAGTTCTTC,CASSSPGLVNNEQFF
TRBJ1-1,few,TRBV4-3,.,TGCGCCAGCAGCCAAGATTTCAGGGCGAACACTGAAGCTTTCTTT,CASSQDFRANTEAFF
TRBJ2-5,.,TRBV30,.,TGTGCCTGGAGGGCCGACAGGACGTACCAAGAGACCCAGTACTTC,CAWRADRTYQETQYF
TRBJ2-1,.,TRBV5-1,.,TGCGCCAGCAGCCAGGACAGCTACAATGAGCAGTTCTTC,CASSQDSYNEQFF
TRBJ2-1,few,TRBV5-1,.,TGCGCCAGCAGCACCGGACACCCCAATGAGCAGTTCTTC,CASSTGHPNEQFF
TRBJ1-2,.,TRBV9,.,TGTGCCAGCAGCGTAGAACAGTTCTATGGCTACACCTTC,CASSVEQFYGYTF
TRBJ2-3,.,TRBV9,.,TGTGCCAGCAGCGTCCTGTCCAGCACAGATACGCAGTATTTT,CASSVLSSTDTQYF
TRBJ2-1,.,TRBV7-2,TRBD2,TGTGCCAGCAGCCCTTCTCCGCTAGCGGGGGGCCAGTTCTTC,CASSPSPLAGGQFF
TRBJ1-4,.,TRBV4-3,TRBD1,TGCGCCAGCAGCCAAGCGACAGGGGATAATGAAAAACTGTTTTTT,CASSQATGDNEKLFF
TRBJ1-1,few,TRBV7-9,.,TGTGCCAGCAGCCCTTTCGCAGGGTCGAGCACTGAAGCTTTCTTT,CASSPFAGSSTEAFF